These T cell receptor beta chains were read from a single sample in a study of control samples from healthy donors and cancer patients. Profiling relied on immunoSEQ multiplex PCR, and the TCRdb table lists in-frame clones only, not all of them. The sample lists 100,000 to 150,000 clones; over 85% were seen once. Sequencing used PBMCs. All receptors come from a man in his fifties with head and neck cancer. Both conserved end residues are part of each CDR3. The D gene is left open where the match is weak. Not every row has a clone size; where given, it reads once, few, many or a size class.

abundance	d_gene	v_gene	j_gene	CDR3aa	CDR3nt
-	-	TRBV7-2	TRBJ1-1	CASSLRLINTEAFF	TGTGCCAGCAGCTTGAGACTCATCAACACTGAAGCTTTCTTT
few	-	TRBV5-4	TRBJ2-5	CASSPRPEETQYF	TGTGCCAGCAGCCCCCGGCCAGAAGAGACCCAGTACTTC
-	-	TRBV5-8	TRBJ2-7	CASSLTVYEQYF	TGTGCCAGCAGCCTGACAGTCTACGAGCAGTACTTC
-	-	TRBV23-1	TRBJ2-7	CASSQPQGWYEQYF	TGCGCCAGCAGTCAACCCCAGGGGTGGTACGAGCAGTACTTC
-	-	TRBV25-1	TRBJ2-7	CASSGRRQYF	TGTGCCAGCAGTGGTCGGCGACAGTACTTC
-	TRBD2	TRBV9	TRBJ2-5	CASSSGGPGETQYF	TGTGCCAGCAGCTCGGGGGGGCCGGGCGAGACCCAGTACTTC
few	TRBD1	TRBV29-1	TRBJ1-6	CSARGGPESPLHF	TGCAGCGCCAGGGGGGGACCCGAGTCACCCCTCCACTTT
once	-	TRBV5-8	TRBJ2-1	CASSPRGRVPSNEQFF	TGTGCCAGCAGCCCTCGGGGGCGCGTACCGTCCAATGAGCAGTTCTTC
-	TRBD1	TRBV7-2	TRBJ2-3	CASSLAGPDRGSADTQYF	TGTGCCAGCAGCTTAGCGGGCCCGGACAGGGGCAGCGCAGATACGCAGTATTTT
-	-	TRBV28	TRBJ1-4	CASSFSAGVDTTNEKLFF	TGTGCCAGCAGTTTTTCCGCAGGGGTTGATACAACTAATGAAAAACTGTTTTTT
-	-	TRBV6-6	TRBJ2-2	CANRLNNLRELFF	TGTGCCAACCGTCTAAACAACCTCAGGGAGCTGTTTTTT
-	-	TRBV6-5	TRBJ2-1	CASSYPGAPRHEQFF	TGTGCCAGCAGTTACCCGGGGGCCCCCCGGCATGAGCAGTTCTTC
-	-	TRBV28	TRBJ1-1	CASSLDPRQAPEAFF	TGTGCCAGCAGTTTAGACCCTCGACAGGCTCCTGAAGCTTTCTTT
once	TRBD1	TRBV9	TRBJ1-2	CASSGPGQGAYGYTF	TGTGCCAGCAGCGGACCGGGACAGGGAGCTTATGGCTACACCTTC
-	TRBD2	TRBV4-1	TRBJ2-7	CASSQDLAGGFSYEQYF	TGCGCCAGCAGCCAAGATCTGGCGGGGGGCTTCTCCTACGAGCAGTACTTC
-	TRBD2	TRBV4-1	TRBJ2-5	CASSLLAGGFAETQYF	TGCGCCAGCAGCCTTCTAGCGGGAGGATTCGCGGAGACCCAGTACTTC
-	TRBD2	TRBV4-1	TRBJ2-1	CASSQASGGVLSYNEQFF	TGCGCCAGCAGCCAAGCTTCGGGAGGGGTCCTCTCCTACAATGAGCAGTTCTTC
-	-	TRBV18	TRBJ2-7	CASSPRGRTYEQYF	TGTGCCAGCTCACCGCGTGGGAGGACCTACGAGCAGTACTTC
-	TRBD2	TRBV5-5	TRBJ2-3	CASSLWGGSTDTQYF	TGTGCCAGCAGCTTGTGGGGGGGTAGCACAGATACGCAGTATTTT